The 30 T cell receptor beta chains given below trace back to one sample, sequenced in a study of T cells in localized non-small cell lung cancer. Profiled with immunoSEQ multiplex PCR; TCRdb holds only in-frame clones, not every one. The sample lists around 140,000 clones, more than 80% occurring once. The specimen was peripheral blood, collected before any cancer treatment. The receptor set was obtained from a female donor of 60 years or more with stage I lung adenocarcinoma.

The V call is TRBV28, the J call TRBJ2-1; possible D gene TRBD1, 6 bases. The V end was cut by 5 bases, the J end by 3 bases, with 17 bases between. Germline CDR1 MDHEN, CDR2 SYDVKM. The CDR3 sequence is 16 residues long. The CDR3 DNA follows: TGTGCCAGCAGTAATCGTCGGACAGCACTCTACAATGAGCAGTTCTTC. Protein product: CASSNRRTALYNEQFF.

V gene TRBV14 combines with J gene TRBJ2-7; D may match TRBD1 or TRBD2 (6 bases each). This CDR3 contains 13 residues. Trimming left V 4 bases short and J 5 bases short, with 12 bases between. The germline V gene has CDR1 SGHDN and CDR2 FVKESK. DNA of the CDR3: TGTGCCAGCAGCCGGTCGGGGGCCGACGAGCAGTACTTC. It codes for CASSRSGADEQYF.

The chain recombines TRBV27 with TRBJ2-1; 9 nucleotides match TRBD2. The CDR3 has 15 amino acids. After removal of 5 bases from V and 9 bases from J, the junction contained 11 bases not matched to a gene. CDR1 and CDR2 from the germline V gene are MNHEY and SMNVEV (reference sequence). The CDR3 region has the DNA TGTGCCAGCAGTCCGTTAGCGGGAGAAGCGTCTGAGCAGTTCTTC. Translated: CASSPLAGEASEQFF.

This chain uses TRBV30 with TRBJ2-7, with no clear D. The CDR3 length is 16 residues. V lost 0 bases to trimming and J lost 3 bases, with 18 bases between them. Germline V gene lookup returns CDR1 GTSNPN and CDR2 SVGIG (reference sequence). The CDR3 loop is CAWSVSGFYTRYEQYF. DNA of the CDR3: TGTGCCTGGAGTGTATCGGGCTTCTACACCCGCTACGAGCAGTACTTC.

The genes are TRBV5-1 and TRBJ1-1; possible D gene TRBD1, 6 bases. Germline V lookup: CDR1 SGHRS, CDR2 YFSETQ. Trimming left V 4 bases short and J 2 bases short, with 12 bases between. The CDR3 consists of 14 residues. The DNA of the CDR3 is TGCGCCAGCAGCCAATGGACAGCAAACACTGAAGCTTTCTTT. Translation gives CASSQWTANTEAFF.

The rearrangement joins TRBV30 to TRBJ2-7; no clear D. Deletions cut 4 bases from V and 2 bases from J, with 12 bases between. Germline CDR1 GTSNPN, CDR2 SVGIG (reference sequence). The CDR3 is made up of 13 amino acids. CDR3 loop: CAWTVGRTYEQYF. CDR3 bases: TGTGCCTGGACTGTTGGCCGTACCTACGAGCAGTACTTC.

The genes are TRBV4-2 and TRBJ1-1; D is ambiguous. The CDR3 totals 14 residues. Deletions cut 1 base from V and 3 bases from J, with 9 bases between. The germline gives CDR1 LGHNA, CDR2 YNFKEQ. The CDR3 DNA sequence: TGTGCCAGCAGCCAAGTAGGGCGGGACACTGAAGCTTTCTTT. Translated: CASSQVGRDTEAFF.

This rearrangement joins TRBV30 to TRBJ1-2, with D hard to call. Germline V lookup: CDR1 GTSNPN, CDR2 SVGIG (reference sequence). This CDR3 has 11 residues. Trimming cost V 2 bases and J 6 bases, with 7 bases left between them. As DNA, the CDR3 is TGTGCCTGGAGTAGTGGACATGGCTACACCTTC. Residues: CAWSSGHGYTF.

The chain couples TRBV12-5 to TRBJ2-2, with 8 bases aligning to TRBD1. Trimming took 6 bases from V and 0 from J; bases not matched to a gene: 9. The CDR3 sequence is 17 residues long. From germline, CDR1 is LGHNT and CDR2 FRNRAP. CDR3 nucleotide sequence: TGTGCTAGTGGATGGACATCAGGGGGCGCGAACACCGGGGAGCTGTTTTTT. It translates to CASGWTSGGANTGELFF.

CDR3 nucleotide sequence: TGCGCCAGCAGCTTAGGGATCTCGAATGAGCAGTTCTTC. As protein: CASSLGISNEQFF. The chain employs TRBV5-1 and TRBJ2-1; D not certain. The CDR3 contains 13 residues. Germline CDR1 SGHRS, CDR2 YFSETQ. The V end lost 2 bases, the J end lost 7 bases, and 10 bases lay between the germline ends.

The chain couples TRBV27 to TRBJ1-3; D ambiguous. V was shortened by 7 bases and J by 2 bases, with 15 bases between the two germline ends. CDR1 MNHEY and CDR2 SMNVEV come from the germline V gene (reference sequence). This CDR3 is built from 15 residues. For the CDR3, the DNA is TGTGCCAGCACCTATTCCCTGCTTCCTGGAAACACCATATATTTT. Its translation is CASTYSLLPGNTIYF.

The chain employs TRBV28 and TRBJ2-3; D is uncertain. Germline values: CDR1 MDHEN, CDR2 SYDVKM. Trimming pared 3 bases from V and 1 base from J, leaving 8 bases between. This CDR3 has 14 amino acids. The CDR3 is CASSFTDGTDTQYF. The CDR3 DNA reads TGTGCCAGCAGTTTTACAGATGGCACAGATACGCAGTATTTT.

This rearrangement joins TRBV11-2 to TRBJ2-2, with D possibly being TRBD1 (6 bases). Trimming cost V 1 base and J 4 bases, with 13 bases left between them. Germline values: CDR1 SGHAT, CDR2 FQNNGV. This CDR3 has 16 residues. CDR3 loop: CASSLGTESGTGELFF. In DNA, the CDR3 is TGTGCCAGCAGCTTAGGGACAGAGTCGGGCACCGGGGAGCTGTTTTTT.

As to this clone: A junction boundary mismatches the germline segment, possibly from a read error. This rearrangement joins TRBV5-6 to TRBJ1-4; no clear D. Germline CDR1 reads SGHDT; CDR2 reads YYEEEE. The CDR3 consists of 13 residues. In DNA form, the CDR3 reads TGTGCCAGCAGCTTGCAAGGCTACTATGAACCCCTGTTT. Translated: CASSLQGYYEPLF.

The chain employs TRBV28 and TRBJ2-1; D may correspond to TRBD1 or TRBD2 (6 bases each). The CDR3 is 14 residues long. V dropped 8 bases and J dropped 5 bases, with 16 bases sitting between them. Germline V gives CDR1 MDHEN, CDR2 SYDVKM. CDR3 DNA sequence: TGTGCCAGCCGTAAGACAGGAGGGGACAATGAGCAGTTCTTC. This translates into CASRKTGGDNEQFF. The full variable domain, in which reference TRBV28 and TRBJ2-1 provide the parts outside the CDR3, is DVKVTQSSRYLVKRTGEKVFLECVQDMDHENMFWYRQDPGLGLRLIYFSYDVKMKEKGDIPEGYSVSREKKERFSLILESASTNQTSMYLCASRKTGGDNEQFFGPGTRLTVL.

CDR3 in DNA: TGTGCCAGCAGTTACAGGATCCCTGGGGCCAACGTCCTGACTTTC. Translating gives CASSYRIPGANVLTF. This rearrangement joins TRBV5-4 to TRBJ2-6, with D possibly TRBD1 on 5 matching bases. The germline CDR1 and CDR2 sequences are SGHNT and YYREEE (reference sequence). V was cut by 5 bases and J by 2 bases, with 11 bases left in between. The CDR3 extends over 15 amino acids.

The rearrangement joins TRBV27 to TRBJ2-7; no firm D call. This CDR3 comprises 13 residues. V gave up 5 bases and J gave up 6 bases, with 14 bases separating them. The germline CDR1 and CDR2 sequences are MNHEY and SMNVEV (reference sequence). The CDR3 loop is CASSGTGPLEQYF. Written as DNA, the CDR3 is TGTGCCAGCAGTGGTACCGGGCCTCTCGAGCAGTACTTC.

The CDR3 bases are TGTGCCAGTAGTATAGAGGGGATCCTGGATGGCTACACCTTC. It is translated as CASSIEGILDGYTF. The chain recombines TRBV19 with TRBJ1-2; unclear D gene. V was pared by 0 bases and J by 6 bases, with 11 bases between. The CDR3 contains 14 residues. CDR1 LNHDA and CDR2 SQIVND come from the germline V gene (reference sequence).

The chain links TRBV9 to TRBJ2-5, with 7 bases matching TRBD2. This CDR3 is 16 amino acids long. Trimming cost V 4 bases and J 3 bases; bases outside gene matches: 12. Germline V CDR1 and CDR2: SGDLS, YYNGEE. The CDR3 protein is CASSLGDYHPEETQYF. The DNA of the CDR3 is TGTGCCAGCAGCTTGGGGGACTATCATCCCGAAGAGACCCAGTACTTC.

The rearrangement joins TRBV27 to TRBJ1-2; weak D call: TRBD1 (5 bases). V was cut by 7 bases and J by 3 bases, with 12 bases left in between. Per the germline V gene, CDR1 is MNHEY and CDR2 is SMNVEV (reference sequence). The CDR3 consists of 13 residues. The CDR3 nucleotides read TGTGCCAGCATTGGGACGAAAGACTATGGCTACACCTTC. The encoded protein is CASIGTKDYGYTF.

The chain is built from TRBV27 and TRBJ2-4, with D uncertain. The V and J ends lost 5 bases and 0 bases respectively, with 5 bases between them. The CDR3 contains 13 residues. CDR1 MNHEY and CDR2 SMNVEV come from the germline V gene (reference sequence). The CDR3 reads CASSDIAKNIQYF. In DNA, the CDR3 is TGTGCCAGCAGTGATATAGCCAAAAACATTCAGTACTTC.

The chain combines TRBV9 with TRBJ1-2; D remains ambiguous. The CDR3 is 15 amino acids. The V gene lost 4 bases and the J gene lost 3 bases, with 16 bases spanning the gap. Germline V gives CDR1 SGDLS, CDR2 YYNGEE. The CDR3 coding sequence is TGTGCCAGCAGCTCCGGCGGGTCGGTATACTATGGCTACACCTTC. It is translated as CASSSGGSVYYGYTF.

V is TRBV11-2 and J is TRBJ2-7; D is unresolved. Looked up from germline, CDR1 is SGHAT and CDR2 is FQNNGV. V was cut by 3 bases and J by 4 bases, with 13 bases left in between. This CDR3 has 14 amino acids. CDR3 loop: CASSFSLSLYEQYF. CDR3 DNA sequence: TGTGCCAGCAGCTTTAGCTTGAGTCTATACGAGCAGTACTTC. The full variable domain, its missing parts supplied by reference TRBV11-2 and TRBJ2-7, is EAGVAQSPRYKIIEKRQSVAFWCNPISGHATLYWYQQILGQGPKLLIQFQNNGVVDDSQLPKDRFSAERLKGVDSTLKIQPAKLEDSAVYLCASSFSLSLYEQYFGPGTRLTVT.

J is TRBJ1-2 and V is TRBV7-2; TRBD1 is a possible D gene (6 bases). V lost 0 bases and J lost 1, with 9 bases in between. This CDR3 region has 15 residues. Looked up from germline, CDR1 is SGHTA and CDR2 is FQGNSA. CDR3 in DNA: TGTGCCAGCAGCTTAGCGCGGACAGTTAACTATGGCTACACCTTC. Protein sequence: CASSLARTVNYGYTF.

V gene TRBV6-1 combines with J gene TRBJ2-1; 10 bases match TRBD1. The V segment lost 6 bases and the J segment 4 bases; nucleotides outside the gene matches: 6. This CDR3 is 15 amino acids long. From germline, CDR1 is MNHNS and CDR2 SASEGT. The CDR3 coding sequence is TGTGCCAGCAGCCTAGACAGGGGGCCTTACAATGAGCAGTTCTTC. The encoded protein is CASSLDRGPYNEQFF.

The V gene is TRBV5-1, the J gene TRBJ2-7; TRBD1 matches 7 bases. Germline values: CDR1 SGHRS, CDR2 YFSETQ. The ends lost 0 bases at V and 5 bases at J; junction bases unmatched: 5. The CDR3 consists of 14 residues. The CDR3 here is CASSLGQGRDEQYF. As DNA, the CDR3 is TGCGCCAGCAGCTTGGGACAGGGCCGGGACGAGCAGTACTTC.

The chain employs TRBV15 and TRBJ2-7; 9 bases map to TRBD2. The CDR3 runs to 17 residues. Germline CDR1 reads LNHNV; CDR2 reads YYDKDF (reference sequence). After removal of 6 bases from V and 4 bases from J, the junction contained 16 bases not matched to a gene. This chain's CDR3 is CATSLTVFGSGSYEQYF. The CDR3 nucleotides are TGTGCCACCAGTTTGACTGTCTTTGGTAGCGGGAGTTACGAGCAGTACTTC.

This chain connects TRBV29-1 to TRBJ2-7, with 12 bases that match TRBD2. Unmatched junction bases numbered 9, after V lost 4 bases and J lost 5 bases. The CDR3 runs 15 residues. CDR1 and CDR2 from the germline V gene are SQVTM and ANQGSEA. The CDR3 loop is CSVVPSGRADHEQYF. In DNA form, the CDR3 reads TGCAGCGTTGTTCCTAGCGGGAGGGCTGATCACGAGCAGTACTTC.

J is TRBJ2-7 and V is TRBV28; TRBD1 or TRBD2 may be the D gene (5 bases each). Between the trimmed V and J ends, which lost 2 bases and 6 bases, there was a span of 11 bases. From germline, CDR1 is MDHEN and CDR2 SYDVKM. The CDR3 length is 13 residues. The DNA of the CDR3 is TGTGCCAGCAGTTTAGGGACGGTTCCCGAGCAGTACTTC. Translation gives CASSLGTVPEQYF.

V and J are TRBV5-4 and TRBJ2-4; possibly TRBD2 for D (6 bases). Germline CDR1 SGHNT, CDR2 YYREEE (reference sequence). The CDR3 covers 14 residues. V was clipped by 2 bases and J by 13 bases, with 19 bases between them. The DNA of the CDR3 is TGTGCCAGCAGCTTTGTGGGGACTTGGCAACGACAGTACTTC. It yields the protein CASSFVGTWQRQYF.